Following are 30 T cell receptor beta chains from one sample sequenced in a study of vaccination effects on CD4 cells after COVID-19. The assay was immunoSEQ multiplex PCR, and TCRdb's table has in-frame clones only and misses some. Found here are roughly 50,000 clones, 80% to 85% of them singletons; the top ten hold 2% to 3%. ViraFEST expansion of antigen-specific CD4+ T cells with viral peptide pools preceded sequencing. Cells that had been cultured for 9 to 10 days were the source of isolated CD4+ T cells. These receptors are not linked to any known antigen. Source: CD4+ T cells from PBMCs cultured with HCoV-229E spike peptides, taken before COVID-19 vaccination. Receptors were obtained from a human donor who received a COVID-19 vaccine.

The gene calls are TRBV24-1 and TRBJ1-5, with 9 bases fitting TRBD1. V shed 3 bases, J shed 4 bases, and the junction held 9 bases outside the gene matches. Germline CDR1 KGHDR, CDR2 SFDVKD. CDR3 length: 17 residues. The CDR3 sequence: CATSDTTGGVGNQPQHF. CDR3 DNA sequence: TGTGCCACCAGTGATACCACAGGGGGCGTCGGTAATCAGCCCCAGCATTTT.

The V and J genes are TRBV3-1 (or the pseudogene TRBV3-2) and TRBJ2-3, with TRBD1 matching over 7 bases. In germline, CDR1 is LGHDT, CDR2 YNNKEL (reference sequence). CDR3 length equals 15 residues. Unmatched junction bases numbered 10, after V lost 8 bases and J lost 2 bases. This chain's CDR3 is CASGPWTGNTDTQYF. The CDR3 DNA is TGTGCCAGCGGTCCATGGACAGGCAACACAGATACGCAGTATTTT.

J is TRBJ1-1 and V is TRBV2; no reliable D call. The length of the CDR3 is 14 residues. Per germline, CDR1 SNHLY and CDR2 FYNNEI. Trimming left V 4 bases short and J 4 bases short, with 13 bases between. The CDR3 sequence is CASSVRDLSTEAFF. CDR3 DNA: TGTGCCAGCAGTGTCCGTGACCTAAGCACTGAAGCTTTCTTT.

This chain connects TRBV3-1 (or the pseudogene TRBV3-2) to TRBJ1-1, with 9 bases lining up with TRBD1. Germline CDR1 is LGHDT and CDR2 is YNNKEL (reference sequence). This CDR3 is built from 12 residues. V gave up 4 bases and J gave up 8 bases; unmatched junction bases: 2. CDR3 sequence: CASSRTGDEAFF. CDR3 coding DNA: TGTGCCAGCAGCCGGACAGGGGACGAAGCTTTCTTT.

The gene calls are TRBV12-3 or TRBV12-4 and TRBJ2-7; 8 positions agree with TRBD1. J gave up 6 bases and V 3 bases, and 4 bases lay outside the gene matches. The CDR3 contains 13 residues. The DNA of the CDR3 is TGTGCCAGCAGTTTTGACAGGGGTTTCGAGCAGTACGTC. Protein sequence: CASSFDRGFEQYV.

This clone turned up a few times. The genes are TRBV7-8 and TRBJ1-1; D remains ambiguous. Germline loops: CDR1 SGHVS, CDR2 FQNEAQ. The CDR3 consists of 12 residues. Trimming cost V 5 bases and J 3 bases, with 7 bases left between them. The CDR3 coding sequence is TGTGCCAGCAGCCGATATTACACTGAAGCTTTCTTT. Its protein is CASSRYYTEAFF.

A single count supports this clone. The chain joins TRBV12-3 or TRBV12-4 to TRBJ1-1; D ambiguous. The V end was cut by 5 bases, the J end by 4 bases, with 11 bases between. The CDR3 covers 13 residues. The CDR3 here is CASSLAGLTEAFF. The DNA for the CDR3 is TGTGCCAGCAGTCTCGCTGGGCTCACTGAAGCTTTCTTT.

The sample holds one count of this clone. This chain uses TRBV2 with TRBJ2-6; 11 bases are a match to TRBD1. The CDR3 runs 17 residues. Germline assignment: CDR1 SNHLY and CDR2 FYNNEI. With 9 bases clipped from V and 4 bases from J, the junction kept 11 bases outside the gene matches. CDR3 sequence: CARRTGQGASGANVLTF. The CDR3 DNA is TGTGCCAGACGAACCGGACAGGGGGCGTCAGGGGCCAACGTCCTGACTTTC.

This clone appeared a single time. The chain has TRBV4-3 and TRBJ2-2; TRBD2 might be the D (5 bases). This CDR3 is 18 amino acids long. The ends were cut back, 4 bases at V and 0 bases at J, with 18 bases in the middle. Germline CDR1 and CDR2: LGHNA and YSLEER. The DNA for the CDR3 is TGCGCCAGCAGCCGTGGACTCCTACAAAGTCCGAACACCGGGGAGCTGTTTTTT. It encodes CASSRGLLQSPNTGELFF.

The rearrangement joins TRBV27 to TRBJ1-4; unclear D gene. Germline V gene sequence: CDR1 MNHEY, CDR2 SMNVEV (reference sequence). The CDR3 length is 14 residues. Trimming pared 6 bases from V and 3 bases from J, leaving 11 bases between. CDR3 protein: CASSYAGPNEKLFF. CDR3 DNA: TGTGCCAGCAGCTACGCTGGGCCTAATGAAAAACTGTTTTTT.

This sequence joins TRBV28 and TRBJ1-1; 8 positions agree with TRBD1. This CDR3 region has 14 residues. V lost 6 bases to trimming and J lost 5 bases; unmatched junction nucleotides: 8. Germline CDR1 MDHEN, CDR2 SYDVKM. The CDR3 sequence: CASRRATGATEAFF. The CDR3 bases are TGTGCCAGCAGGCGCGCGACAGGGGCTACTGAAGCTTTCTTT.

This clone was picked up a small number of times. The chain recombines TRBV6-5 with TRBJ2-1; TRBD2 matches 7 bases. The CDR3 extends over 15 amino acids. Germline V gives CDR1 MNHEY, CDR2 SVGAGI. The V segment lost 5 bases and the J segment 0 bases; nucleotides outside the gene matches: 4. The DNA of the CDR3 is TGTGCCAGCAGTCTGCGGGGGAGCTCCTACAATGAGCAGTTCTTC. Protein sequence: CASSLRGSSYNEQFF.

The CDR3: CASSVETGSGQGGYEQYV. CDR3 sequence (DNA): TGTGCCAGCAGCGTAGAGACGGGGTCGGGACAGGGAGGCTACGAGCAGTACGTC. The J gene is TRBJ2-7, the V gene TRBV9; TRBD1 agrees at 9 bases. The germline CDR1 and CDR2 sequences are SGDLS and YYNGEE. CDR3 length equals 18 residues. J lost 3 bases, V lost 0 bases, and 13 bases had no gene match.

This clone has only a few counts. This chain connects TRBV2 to TRBJ2-2; D is unclear. Germline loops: CDR1 SNHLY, CDR2 FYNNEI. The V end was cut by 2 bases, the J end by 8 bases, with 9 bases between. The CDR3 is 13 amino acids. CDR3: CASSERALGELFF. For the CDR3, the DNA is TGTGCCAGCAGTGAAAGGGCCCTGGGGGAGCTGTTTTTT.

The V gene is TRBV6-1, the J gene TRBJ2-6; D is perhaps TRBD1 (6 bases). Germline values: CDR1 MNHNS, CDR2 SASEGT. Trimming took off 2 bases at V and 5 bases at J, with 25 bases between the two ends. The CDR3 consists of 20 residues. DNA for the CDR3: TGTGCCAGCAGTGAACCTCATTCGACTTTGACAGGTCTTAGGGCCAACGTCCTGACTTTC. Residues: CASSEPHSTLTGLRANVLTF.

The chain recombines TRBV7-9 with TRBJ2-5, with D tentatively TRBD1 (6 bases). V lost 4 bases and J 2 bases, leaving 11 bases between the germline ends. The CDR3 has 14 amino acids. CDR1 SEHNR and CDR2 FQNEAQ come from the germline V gene (reference sequence). The chain's CDR3 is CASSSWTAQETQYF. In nucleotides, the CDR3 is TGTGCCAGCAGCTCCTGGACAGCTCAAGAGACCCAGTACTTC.

This chain connects TRBV24-1 to TRBJ2-1, with 7 bases lining up with TRBD1. The CDR3 consists of 16 residues. V was clipped by 4 bases and J by 7 bases; unmatched bases: 12. Germline CDR1 KGHDR, CDR2 SFDVKD. The CDR3 sequence: CATSESTGATSNEQFF. DNA of the CDR3: TGTGCCACCAGTGAGAGTACAGGGGCCACCTCGAATGAGCAGTTCTTC.

V is TRBV18 and J is TRBJ1-5; D not resolved. CDR1 and CDR2 (germline): KGHSH, LQKENI. This CDR3 region has 13 residues. Trimming left V 3 bases short and J 5 bases short, with 8 bases between. The CDR3 DNA follows: TGTGCCAGCTCACCGCCCAACGATCAGCCCCAGCATTTT. Encoded protein: CASSPPNDQPQHF.

V and J are TRBV10-3 and TRBJ2-7, with D unresolved. There are 13 residues in the CDR3. Trimming removed 3 bases at V and 2 bases at J, with 8 bases between. Germline V gene sequence: CDR1 ENHRY, CDR2 SYGVKD. The CDR3 reads CAISDGITYEQYV. In nucleotides, the CDR3 is TGTGCCATCAGTGATGGGATCACCTACGAGCAGTACGTC.

The J gene is TRBJ2-7, the V gene TRBV7-2, with unresolved D. The ends were cut back, 1 base at V and 4 bases at J, with 11 bases in the middle. Germline V gives CDR1 SGHTA, CDR2 FQGNSA. The CDR3 covers 14 residues. The chain's CDR3 is CASSLGAGPYEQYV. The CDR3 DNA follows: TGTGCCAGCAGCTTAGGGGCCGGTCCTTACGAGCAGTACGTC.

J is TRBJ2-5 and V is TRBV7-2; TRBD2 agrees at 7 bases. V dropped 6 bases and J dropped 7; count of bases not matched to a gene: 11. CDR1 is SGHTA and CDR2 is FQGNSA in the germline V gene. The length of the CDR3 is 14 residues. The CDR3 spells CASRRSGTIATQYF. The CDR3 coding sequence is TGTGCCAGCAGACGATCCGGGACTATTGCGACCCAGTACTTC.

This sequence joins TRBV3-1 (or the pseudogene TRBV3-2) and TRBJ2-1, with D tentatively TRBD1 (5 bases). The CDR3 has 13 amino acids. The V gene lost 4 bases and the J gene lost 7 bases, with 11 bases spanning the gap. From germline, CDR1 is LGHDT and CDR2 YNNKEL (reference sequence). The CDR3 loop is CASSLLGENEQFF. CDR3 sequence (DNA): TGTGCCAGCAGCCTCTTAGGGGAAAATGAGCAGTTCTTC.

The chain has TRBV2 and TRBJ2-3; D may be TRBD2 (6 bases). V lost 7 bases to trimming and J lost 4 bases, with 12 bases between them. Germline CDR1 is SNHLY and CDR2 is FYNNEI. CDR3 size: 13 residues. This CDR3 reads CASIWGEADTQYF. For the CDR3, the DNA is TGTGCCAGCATATGGGGGGAGGCAGATACGCAGTATTTT.

The rearrangement links TRBV7-2 to TRBJ2-5; TRBD1 matches 9 bases. CDR3 length: 14 amino acids. J gave up 2 bases and V 5 bases, and 3 bases lay outside the gene matches. Germline CDR1 SGHTA, CDR2 FQGNSA. The CDR3 protein is CASSPDRGQETQYF. The CDR3 nucleotides are TGTGCCAGCAGCCCAGACAGGGGGCAAGAGACCCAGTACTTC.

This clone was observed once. J is TRBJ2-3 and V is TRBV24-1; D may be TRBD1 (6 bases). CDR1 is KGHDR and CDR2 is SFDVKD in the germline V gene. The CDR3 is 13 amino acids. Trimming pared 1 base from V and 13 bases from J, leaving 14 bases between. The DNA of the CDR3 is TGTGCCACCAGTGATTTATCTACAGGGACGAAGTATTTT. Residues: CATSDLSTGTKYF.

In its sample, this clone was seen a few times. The V and J genes are TRBV5-1 and TRBJ2-3; 7 positions agree with TRBD1. CDR1 SGHRS and CDR2 YFSETQ come from the germline V gene. The CDR3 is 13 amino acids. V shed 4 bases and J 5 bases; nucleotides not matched to a gene: 4. CDR3 bases: TGCGCCAGCAGCCGACAGGGTGGAGATACGCAGTATTTT. Its protein is CASSRQGGDTQYF.

The chain combines TRBV6-5 with TRBJ1-3, with 8 bases fitting TRBD1. The V segment lost 6 bases and the J segment 7 bases; nucleotides outside the gene matches: 11. The CDR3 loop spans 15 amino acids. Per germline, CDR1 MNHEY and CDR2 SVGAGI. The CDR3 here is CASRARTGSTNTIYF. CDR3 nucleotides: TGTGCCAGCAGGGCAAGGACAGGGTCAACGAACACCATATATTTT.

This clone was seen a few times. V is TRBV3-1 (or the pseudogene TRBV3-2) and J is TRBJ1-4; D is undetermined. Between the trimmed V and J ends, which lost 3 bases and 8 bases, there was a span of 10 bases. This CDR3 has 13 residues. The V gene's germline CDR1 is LGHDT and CDR2 YNNKEL (reference sequence). Here the CDR3 reads CASSQGSVEKLFF. Written as DNA, the CDR3 is TGTGCCAGCAGCCAGGGCAGTGTAGAAAAACTGTTTTTT.

Only one count was recorded for this clone. The chain recombines TRBV6-6 with TRBJ1-5, with D tentatively TRBD1 (5 bases). Germline V gene data show CDR1 as MNHNY and CDR2 as SVGAGI (reference sequence). Between the trimmed V and J ends, which lost 5 bases and 6 bases, there was a span of 20 bases. The CDR3 loop spans 16 amino acids. CDR3 region: CASSALRGPRGQPQHF. The CDR3 coding sequence is TGTGCCAGCAGTGCACTCCGGGGCCCCCGAGGTCAGCCCCAGCATTTT.

A single count supports this clone. V usage is TRBV19 and J usage is TRBJ1-1; the D is unclear. Looked up from germline, CDR1 is LNHDA and CDR2 is SQIVND (reference sequence). V lost 5 bases and J 1 base, leaving 8 bases between the germline ends. This CDR3 has 13 residues. The CDR3: CASSPSGNTEAFF. CDR3 DNA sequence: TGTGCCAGTAGTCCCAGTGGGAACACTGAAGCTTTCTTT.